The next 6 T cell receptor beta chains were all read from a single sample in a study of STAT5B mutations in CD4+ large granular lymphocyte leukemia. This table comes from immunoSEQ multiplex PCR, and its TCRdb copy is limited to in-frame clones, with some not included. Among roughly 32,000 clones listed, roughly 84% were seen once. Material: CD4+ T cells from blood buffy coats. The receptor set was obtained from a human donor in good health.

The chain combines TRBV6-1 with TRBJ2-7, with 9 bases fitting TRBD2. After removal of 8 bases from V and 3 bases from J, the junction contained 8 bases not matched to a gene. This CDR3 spans 14 amino acids. The V gene's germline CDR1 is MNHNS and CDR2 SASEGT. The CDR3 is CASSAASGDYEQYF. CDR3 in DNA: TGTGCCAGCTCCGCGGCTAGCGGGGACTACGAGCAGTACTTC.

This rearrangement joins TRBV10-3 to TRBJ2-1; D tentatively fits TRBD1 or TRBD2 (5 bases each). This CDR3 comprises 14 residues. The germline V and J ends were trimmed by 5 bases and 10 bases, with 18 bases remaining between them. The V gene's germline CDR1 is ENHRY and CDR2 SYGVKD. Written as DNA, the CDR3 is TGTGCCATCAGTCGGGACCCCCCTCCAGGCGAGCAGTTCTTC. Translated: CAISRDPPPGEQFF.

The rearrangement joins TRBV30 to TRBJ1-1; D gene uncertain. The germline CDR1 and CDR2 sequences are GTSNPN and SVGIG (reference sequence). The CDR3 covers 12 residues. Trimming took off 3 bases at V and 6 bases at J, with 11 bases between the two ends. Here the CDR3 DNA reads TGTGCCTGGAGAGGAGGTATGTCTGAAGCTTTCTTT. Translation gives CAWRGGMSEAFF.

There are a few counts of this clone. This sequence joins TRBV11-1 and TRBJ1-6; possible D gene TRBD1, 5 bases. The V and J ends lost 5 bases and 8 bases respectively, with 13 bases between them. Germline CDR1 and CDR2: SGHAT and FQDESV (reference sequence). This CDR3 spans 14 amino acids. The CDR3 loop reads CASSLITGHSPLHF. The DNA for the CDR3 is TGTGCCAGCAGCCTCATTACGGGACATTCACCCCTCCACTTT.

The rearrangement uses TRBV6-5 and TRBJ2-6, with TRBD1 as a possible D gene (6 bases). The germline gives CDR1 MNHEY, CDR2 SVGAGI. This CDR3 comprises 15 residues. V lost 6 bases and J lost 2, with 11 bases in between. This CDR3 is CASRPTGPGANVLTF. The DNA for the CDR3 is TGTGCCAGCAGGCCGACAGGACCTGGGGCCAACGTCCTGACTTTC.

This chain joins TRBV28 and TRBJ2-5, with D possibly matching TRBD2 (7 bases). Between the trimmed V and J ends, which lost 6 bases and 5 bases, there was a span of 19 bases. CDR1 and CDR2 from the germline V gene are MDHEN and SYDVKM. The CDR3 is made up of 15 amino acids. The CDR3: CASRGEGGQQETQYF. In nucleotides, the CDR3 is TGTGCCAGCAGGGGTGAGGGGGGGCAACAGGAGACCCAGTACTTC.